Below, 2 T cell receptor beta chains from the same sample are listed, as sequenced in a study of beta chain features in type 1 diabetes. Whole-study findings and limits: Shortening of TCRB CDR3s, moderate but significant, appeared in all four CD4+ subsets of Type 1 diabetes patients.

These receptors have no identified antigens. Every isolated RNA sample was fully reverse transcribed, so sequencing captured expressed TCRB transcripts. Clones were sequenced by immunoSEQ multiplex PCR, and TCRdb holds only the in-frame ones, with some missing. The data show some 150,000 clones, approximately 13% seen once. Material: central memory CD4+ T cells from blood. Receptors originate from a man between 18 and 29 years old with type 1 diabetes.

This sequence joins TRBV15 and TRBJ2-1, with TRBD1 as a possible D gene (6 bases). Germline assignment: CDR1 LNHNV and CDR2 YYDKDF (reference sequence). The CDR3 loop spans 12 amino acids. Trimming removed 1 base from V and 9 bases from J, with 7 bases in between. CDR3 nucleotides: TGTGCCACCAGCAGAGGGGGGCGTGAGCAGTTCTTC. It codes for CATSRGGREQFF.

This clone was counted only a few times. The chain carries TRBV11-3 and TRBJ2-3; D is perhaps TRBD1 or TRBD2 (6 bases each). The germline V gene has CDR1 SGHNT and CDR2 YENEEA. The CDR3 is made up of 13 amino acids. V was cut by 8 bases and J by 2 bases, with 11 bases left in between. Here the CDR3 DNA reads TGTGCCAGCTCCGGGGGCCACACAGATACGCAGTATTTT. Amino acid sequence: CASSGGHTDTQYF. The whole variable domain, remainder taken from reference TRBV11-3 and TRBJ2-3, is EAGVVQSPRYKIIEKKQPVAFWCNPISGHNTLYWYLQNLGQGPELLIRYENEEAVDDSQLPKDRFSAERLKGVDSTLKIQPAELGDSAVYLCASSGGHTDTQYFGPGTRLTVL.